These 9 T cell receptor beta chains share one sample of origin, sequenced in a study of blood T cell repertoires in COVID-19. The table came from immunoSEQ multiplex PCR; TCRdb's copy has only in-frame clones and leaves some out. The profile covers some 200,000 clones, with 80% to 90% appearing a single time and approximately 5% taken by the ten largest. The specimen sequenced was PBMCs or T cells enriched from blood (not recorded which). These TCRs come from a woman between 45 and 60 years old who had been exposed to COVID-19.

V and J are TRBV4-1 and TRBJ1-1; TRBD1 matches 10 bases. CDR1 MGHRA and CDR2 YSYEKL come from the germline V gene. The V gene end was trimmed by 3 bases and the J gene end by 4 bases; junction bases not matched to a gene: 8. This CDR3 is built from 16 residues. CDR3 coding DNA: TGCGCCAGCAGCCAGACAGGGACAGGGGCCCTCACTGAAGCTTTCTTT. It translates to CASSQTGTGALTEAFF.

The rearrangement joins TRBV18 to TRBJ2-1; 11 nucleotides agree with TRBD2. This CDR3 region has 15 residues. V lost 0 bases, J lost 5 bases, and 0 bases stayed unmatched. Germline CDR1 and CDR2: KGHSH and LQKENI. CDR3 coding DNA: TGTGCCAGCTCACCACCGACTAGCGGGAACAATGAGCAGTTCTTC. It codes for CASSPPTSGNNEQFF.

The sample holds a few counts of this clone. The chain has TRBV19 and TRBJ1-3; a possible D gene is TRBD1 (6 bases). This CDR3 is built from 15 residues. V lost 5 bases to trimming and J lost 4 bases, with 15 bases between them. Germline V gives CDR1 LNHDA, CDR2 SQIVND (reference sequence). CDR3 sequence reads: CASSPTGPAGNTIYF. CDR3 DNA: TGTGCCAGTAGTCCGACAGGCCCGGCAGGAAACACCATATATTTT.

This sequence joins TRBV9 and TRBJ2-2; the D is unclear. Germline V gene data show CDR1 as SGDLS and CDR2 as YYNGEE. The V end lost 2 bases, the J end lost 4 bases, and 6 bases lay between the germline ends. This CDR3 has 13 residues. The CDR3 is CASSVLPTGELFF. DNA of the CDR3: TGTGCCAGCAGCGTCCTTCCCACCGGGGAGCTGTTTTTT.

This chain links TRBV12-3 or TRBV12-4 with TRBJ1-4; no clear D. This CDR3 spans 11 amino acids. V was clipped by 2 bases and J by 11 bases, with 6 bases between them. CDR3 protein: CASSLSGKLFF. CDR3 in DNA: TGTGCCAGCAGTTTATCGGGGAAACTGTTTTTT.

J is TRBJ2-7 and V is TRBV19, with D possibly being TRBD2 (7 bases). Germline-derived CDR1 and CDR2 are LNHDA and SQIVND (reference sequence). The CDR3 runs 14 residues. With 9 bases removed from V and 4 bases from J, the gap between germline ends came to 19 bases. CDR3 protein: CASAPQGRGYEQYF. In DNA, the CDR3 is TGTGCCAGCGCACCCCAGGGGAGGGGTTACGAGCAGTACTTC.

The rearrangement links TRBV2 to TRBJ2-1; possibly TRBD2 for D (5 bases). Germline V gives CDR1 SNHLY, CDR2 FYNNEI. V gave up 2 bases and J gave up 0 bases, with 11 bases separating them. This CDR3 is built from 16 residues. The CDR3 loop reads CASSEITGSSYNEQFF. The CDR3 DNA is TGTGCCAGCAGTGAAATTACGGGGAGCTCCTACAATGAGCAGTTCTTC.

J is TRBJ2-4 and V is TRBV7-2; no clear D gene. Germline V gives CDR1 SGHTA, CDR2 FQGNSA. CDR3 size: 15 residues. V lost 1 base to trimming and J lost 5 bases, with 12 bases between them. The CDR3 protein is CASSLVWRGENIQYF. CDR3 in DNA: TGTGCCAGCAGCTTAGTATGGAGAGGCGAAAACATTCAGTACTTC.

The chain carries TRBV5-6 and TRBJ1-2; the D gene is possibly TRBD1 (6 bases). Germline CDR1 reads SGHDT; CDR2 reads YYEEEE. The CDR3 sequence is 15 residues long. Deletions cut 5 bases from V and 7 bases from J, with 21 bases between. In DNA form, the CDR3 reads TGTGCCAGCAGGCCTCCAAACAGGGATTCGGGTGGCTACACCTTC. As protein: CASRPPNRDSGGYTF.